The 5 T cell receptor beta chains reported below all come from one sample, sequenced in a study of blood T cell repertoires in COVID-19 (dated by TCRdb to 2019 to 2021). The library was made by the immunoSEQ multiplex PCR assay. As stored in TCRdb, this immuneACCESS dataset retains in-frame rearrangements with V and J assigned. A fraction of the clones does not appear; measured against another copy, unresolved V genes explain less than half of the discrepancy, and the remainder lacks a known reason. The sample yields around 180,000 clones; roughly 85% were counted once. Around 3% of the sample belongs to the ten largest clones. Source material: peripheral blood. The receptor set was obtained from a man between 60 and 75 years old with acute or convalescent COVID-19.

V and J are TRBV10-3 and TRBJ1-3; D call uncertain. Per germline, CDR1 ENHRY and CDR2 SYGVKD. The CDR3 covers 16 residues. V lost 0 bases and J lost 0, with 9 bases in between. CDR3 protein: CAISESSTVSGNTIYF. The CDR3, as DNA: TGTGCCATCAGTGAGTCAAGCACGGTCTCTGGAAACACCATATATTTT.

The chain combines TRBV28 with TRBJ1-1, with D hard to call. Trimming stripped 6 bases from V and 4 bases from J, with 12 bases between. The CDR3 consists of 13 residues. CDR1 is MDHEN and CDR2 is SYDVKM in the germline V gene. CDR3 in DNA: TGTGCCAGCAGGGGTTACAGCAGCACTGAAGCTTTCTTT. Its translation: CASRGYSSTEAFF.

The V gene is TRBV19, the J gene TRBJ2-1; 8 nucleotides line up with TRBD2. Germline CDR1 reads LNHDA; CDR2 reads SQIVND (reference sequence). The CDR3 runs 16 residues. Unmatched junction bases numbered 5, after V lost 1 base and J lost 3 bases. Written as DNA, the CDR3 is TGTGCCAGTAGTATAGTAACGGGAGGGTTCTACAATGAGCAGTTCTTC. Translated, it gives CASSIVTGGFYNEQFF.

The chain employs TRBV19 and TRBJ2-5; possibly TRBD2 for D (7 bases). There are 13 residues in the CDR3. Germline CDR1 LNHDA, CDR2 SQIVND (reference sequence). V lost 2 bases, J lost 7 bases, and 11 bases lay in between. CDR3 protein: CASSIQGRGTQYF. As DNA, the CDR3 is TGTGCCAGTAGTATACAGGGGAGGGGGACCCAGTACTTC.

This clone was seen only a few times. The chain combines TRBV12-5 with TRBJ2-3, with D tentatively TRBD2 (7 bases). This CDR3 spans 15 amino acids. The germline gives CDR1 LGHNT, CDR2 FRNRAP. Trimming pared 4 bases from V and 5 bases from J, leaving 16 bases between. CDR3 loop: CASGSLQGGRDTQYF. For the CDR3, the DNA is TGTGCTAGTGGTTCATTACAGGGAGGGAGAGATACGCAGTATTTT.